The 30 T cell receptor beta chains in this list originate from one sample, sequenced in a study of T cells in Graves' hyperthyroidism and ophthalmopathy. TCR beta CDR3 region amplification was performed from RNA transcripts. Carried out on the TCR CDR3, a first-round RT-PCR used the HTBI primer set. TCRdb re-called the multiplex PCR reads through MiXCR, storing one row per CDR3 protein. The sample consists of some 760,000 distinct CDR3 sequences, 14% of them appearing once. The material sequenced was blood. The origin of the receptors is a woman aged 18 to 35 with Graves' hyperthyroidism.

This clonotype is a singleton in its sample. The J gene is TRBJ2-3, the V gene TRBV10-3; TRBD2 matches 7 bases. Germline loops: CDR1 ENHRY, CDR2 SYGVKD. V dropped 10 bases and J dropped 2; count of bases not matched to a gene: 3. The CDR3 sequence is 12 residues long. CDR3 residues: CATGTTTDTQYF. The CDR3 nucleotides are TGTGCCACAGGGACTACCACAGATACGCAGTATTTT.

This clonotype was seen at least ten times. The chain combines TRBV7-8 with TRBJ1-1; D may be TRBD1 (5 bases). Trimming left V 4 bases short and J 4 bases short, with 13 bases between. The CDR3 is 14 amino acids. The germline V gene has CDR1 SGHVS and CDR2 FQNEAQ. The CDR3 DNA reads as TGTGCCAGCAGCTCCCAGGGCGGCCCCACTGAAGCTTTCTTT. As protein: CASSSQGGPTEAFF.

The V call is TRBV2, the J call TRBJ1-2; 7 positions match TRBD1. The CDR3 spans 14 residues. V was clipped by 6 bases and J by 4 bases; unmatched bases: 8. Germline V lookup: CDR1 SNHLY, CDR2 FYNNEI. CDR3 in amino acids: CASSNGQAFYGYTF. Here the CDR3 DNA reads TGTGCCAGCAGCAATGGACAGGCCTTCTATGGCTACACCTTC.

In this sample, this clonotype turned up a few times. The chain combines TRBV7-8 with TRBJ1-3; D call uncertain. CDR1 SGHVS and CDR2 FQNEAQ come from the germline V gene. V lost 5 bases and J lost 4, with 18 bases in between. This CDR3 comprises 16 residues. CDR3 DNA: TGTGCCAGCAGCCCCGCTCGGCTAAACAAGGGAAACACCATATATTTT. Protein: CASSPARLNKGNTIYF.

This clonotype came up many times. The V and J genes are TRBV18 and TRBJ2-1; no firm D call. Trimming cost V 0 bases and J 5 bases, with 11 bases left between them. Germline V gene lookup returns CDR1 KGHSH and CDR2 LQKENI. This CDR3 has 15 amino acids. CDR3 region: CASSPPSPGHNEQFF. The CDR3, as DNA: TGTGCCAGCTCACCACCGTCCCCCGGACACAATGAGCAGTTCTTC.

This clonotype was observed many times. The chain is built from TRBV2 and TRBJ2-5; the match to TRBD1 covers 7 bases. CDR1 is SNHLY, CDR2 FYNNEI, per germline. V was clipped by 3 bases and J by 5 bases; unmatched bases: 9. This CDR3 has 15 amino acids. The CDR3 region has the DNA TGTGCCAGCAGTGACGGTAGTGGCAGGGGGGAGACCCAGTACTTC. This codes for CASSDGSGRGETQYF.

The chain combines TRBV6-2 or TRBV6-3 with TRBJ2-6; the match to TRBD1 covers 7 bases. Germline lookup yields CDR1 MNHEY and CDR2 SVGEGT. V shed 7 bases, J shed 3 bases, and the junction held 9 bases outside the gene matches. The CDR3 sequence is 16 residues long. The CDR3 sequence: CASTLQGVVGANVLTF. The CDR3 bases are TGTGCCAGCACCCTTCAGGGGGTAGTTGGGGCCAACGTCCTGACTTTC.

J is TRBJ2-7 and V is TRBV24-1; 8 positions agree with TRBD2. The CDR3 extends over 16 amino acids. The germline gives CDR1 KGHDR, CDR2 SFDVKD. V dropped 3 bases and J dropped 2; count of bases not matched to a gene: 8. The CDR3 loop is CATSDLSGKGAYEQYF. DNA of the CDR3: TGTGCCACCAGTGATCTTAGCGGGAAGGGGGCCTACGAGCAGTACTTC.

This clonotype was seen many times. The CDR3 bases are TGCAGTGCTAGACTCGTCCCCAGACTGGGTGGCACTGAAGCTTTCTTT. Amino acids: CSARLVPRLGGTEAFF. J is TRBJ1-1 and V is TRBV20-1, with no clear D. V was cut by 2 bases and J by 4 bases, with 20 bases left in between. The CDR3 is made up of 16 amino acids. Germline-derived CDR1 and CDR2 are DFQATT and SNEGSKA (reference sequence).

The sample holds many counts of this clonotype. This chain links TRBV29-1 with TRBJ2-7; D not certain. There are 13 residues in the CDR3. From germline, CDR1 is SQVTM and CDR2 ANQGSEA. Trimming took off 5 bases at V and 0 bases at J, with 11 bases between the two ends. The CDR3 region has the DNA TGCAGCGTTAAGGCCCAGAGCTCCTACGAGCAGTACTTC. Residues: CSVKAQSSYEQYF.

This chain joins TRBV6-2 or TRBV6-3 and TRBJ2-5, with 8 bases fitting TRBD2. V gave up 0 bases and J gave up 2 bases; unmatched junction bases: 8. Germline V lookup: CDR1 MNHEY, CDR2 SVGEGT. The CDR3 contains 17 residues. CDR3 sequence reads: CASSYSRASGPQETQYF. CDR3 bases: TGTGCCAGCAGTTACTCGAGGGCTAGCGGGCCTCAAGAGACCCAGTACTTC.

This clonotype was counted many times. This chain links TRBV7-2 with TRBJ1-5, with D perhaps matching TRBD1 (6 bases). CDR1 SGHTA and CDR2 FQGNSA come from the germline V gene. V was pared by 6 bases and J by 1 base, with 13 bases between. The CDR3 extends over 15 amino acids. Written as DNA, the CDR3 is TGTGCCAGCAGTGAGAGAGGGACAAGCAATCAGCCCCAGCATTTT. Protein product: CASSERGTSNQPQHF.

This sequence joins TRBV10-3 and TRBJ2-7, with D hard to call. V was cut by 5 bases and J by 7 bases, with 21 bases left in between. This CDR3 spans 15 amino acids. Germline V gives CDR1 ENHRY, CDR2 SYGVKD. The CDR3: CAISPDPSRSREQYF. CDR3 coding DNA: TGTGCCATCAGTCCAGACCCCTCGCGATCCCGTGAGCAGTACTTC.

The genes are TRBV30 and TRBJ2-7, with TRBD1 matching 7 bases. Germline values: CDR1 GTSNPN, CDR2 SVGIG (reference sequence). Losses at the gene ends were 3 bases for V and 2 bases for J; bases not matched to a gene: 7. The CDR3 length is 14 residues. The CDR3 coding sequence is TGTGCCTGGAGGCAGACGGGACAGACCTACGAGCAGTACTTC. Its translation: CAWRQTGQTYEQYF.

This clonotype was observed a few times. V and J are TRBV4-2 and TRBJ2-3; 7 bases fit TRBD2. The V gene's germline CDR1 is LGHNA and CDR2 YNFKEQ. The CDR3 contains 17 residues. With 1 base clipped from V and 3 bases from J, the junction kept 10 bases outside the gene matches. The CDR3, as DNA: TGTGCCAGCAGCCAAGGGGGAGGTCGGGAGGTGACAGATACGCAGTATTTT. It is translated as CASSQGGGREVTDTQYF.

The rearrangement joins TRBV12-3 or TRBV12-4 to TRBJ2-6; TRBD1 aligns across 7 bases. CDR3 length equals 16 residues. The V gene end was trimmed by 5 bases and the J gene end by 4 bases; junction bases not matched to a gene: 8. The CDR3 here is CASSQDRFSGANVLTF. The DNA for the CDR3 is TGTGCCAGCAGTCAGGACAGGTTTTCAGGGGCCAACGTCCTGACTTTC.

This clonotype was seen at least ten times. The chain couples TRBV20-1 to TRBJ1-2; possibly TRBD1 for D (5 bases). V was clipped by 0 bases and J by 4 bases, with 18 bases between them. Germline CDR1 is DFQATT and CDR2 is SNEGSKA (reference sequence). CDR3 size: 16 residues. CDR3 bases: TGCAGTGCTAGAGATCTTCGACAGCCCCCGCCCTATGGCTACACCTTC. Translated, it gives CSARDLRQPPPYGYTF.

In this sample, this clonotype turned up a few times. The rearrangement links TRBV28 to TRBJ2-7; D remains ambiguous. The CDR3 has 11 amino acids. With 4 bases removed from V and 5 bases from J, the gap between germline ends came to 6 bases. Per the germline V gene, CDR1 is MDHEN and CDR2 is SYDVKM. CDR3 amino acids: CASSSPDEQYF. DNA for the CDR3: TGTGCCAGCAGTTCTCCCGACGAGCAGTACTTC. Variable domain in full (rest from reference TRBV28 and TRBJ2-7): DVKVTQSSRYLVKRTGEKVFLECVQDMDHENMFWYRQDPGLGLRLIYFSYDVKMKEKGDIPEGYSVSREKKERFSLILESASTNQTSMYLCASSSPDEQYFGPGTRLTVT.

There are a few counts of this clonotype. V and J are TRBV30 and TRBJ2-1; 7 bases align to TRBD2. The germline gives CDR1 GTSNPN, CDR2 SVGIG (reference sequence). J lost 7 bases, V lost 3 bases, and 15 bases had no gene match. The CDR3 runs to 16 residues. The DNA for the CDR3 is TGTGCCTGGAGAACAACTAGGACGGGAGGTAGAAATGAGCAGTTCTTC. Its translation: CAWRTTRTGGRNEQFF.

Many counts were recorded for this clonotype. The rearrangement links TRBV7-8 to TRBJ2-1; possible D gene TRBD2, 6 bases. In germline, CDR1 is SGHVS, CDR2 FQNEAQ. The CDR3 contains 13 residues. Trimming removed 3 bases from V and 7 bases from J, with 10 bases in between. The CDR3: CASSLGGENEQFF. The CDR3 DNA is TGTGCCAGCAGCTTGGGCGGGGAAAATGAGCAGTTCTTC. Combining the CDR3 with reference TRBV7-8 and TRBJ2-1 gives the whole variable domain GAGVSQSPRYKVAKRGQDVALRCDPISGHVSLFWYQQALGQGPEFLTYFQNEAQLDKSGLPSDRFFAERPEGSVSTLKIQRTQQEDSAVYLCASSLGGENEQFFGPGTRLTVL.

This clonotype was counted ten times or more. The chain uses TRBV7-3 and TRBJ2-1; possibly TRBD2 for D (6 bases). The ends were cut back, 3 bases at V and 3 bases at J, with 15 bases in the middle. Germline V gives CDR1 SGHTA, CDR2 FQGTGA. The CDR3 extends over 16 amino acids. CDR3 loop: CASSLMSGLDYNEQFF. The CDR3 DNA reads TGTGCCAGCAGCTTGATGTCGGGACTCGACTACAATGAGCAGTTCTTC.

The chain employs TRBV25-1 and TRBJ2-7; perhaps D is TRBD1 or TRBD2 (5 bases each). CDR1 is MGHDK and CDR2 is SYGVNS in the germline V gene. V was trimmed by 3 bases and J by 2 bases, leaving 14 bases between them. CDR3 length: 15 amino acids. CDR3 region: CASSDTGTGTYEQYF. Written as DNA, the CDR3 is TGTGCCAGCAGTGATACCGGGACGGGCACCTACGAGCAGTACTTC.

The table lists this clonotype with many counts. The gene calls are TRBV11-2 and TRBJ1-2; 10 nucleotides align to TRBD1. V gave up 7 bases and J gave up 4 bases; unmatched junction bases: 6. CDR3 length equals 14 residues. Germline CDR1 and CDR2: SGHAT and FQNNGV. DNA of the CDR3: TGTGCCAGCACCGGGACAGGGGTTTCCTATGGCTACACCTTC. Translation: CASTGTGVSYGYTF.

This clonotype was detected ten times or more. This chain uses TRBV6-2 or TRBV6-3 with TRBJ2-5; either TRBD1 or TRBD2 may fit D (5 bases each). The CDR3 sequence is 14 residues long. Germline V gene sequence: CDR1 MNHEY, CDR2 SVGEGT. V shed 7 bases and J shed 1 base, with 13 bases lying between them. CDR3 nucleotide sequence: TGTGCCAGCAAAGATCCGGGACCCCAAGAGACCCAGTACTTC. This sequence encodes CASKDPGPQETQYF.

The CDR3 coding sequence is TGTGCCAGCAGCTACAATAGCGGGGGTTTCAATGAGCAGTTCTTC. Encoded protein: CASSYNSGGFNEQFF. The V gene is TRBV5-6, the J gene TRBJ2-1; 9 bases match TRBD2. The CDR3 totals 15 residues. Trimming took 3 bases from V and 6 from J; bases not matched to a gene: 7. Germline V gene sequence: CDR1 SGHDT, CDR2 YYEEEE. The full variable domain, with the rest looked up from reference TRBV5-6 and TRBJ2-1, is DAGVTQSPTHLIKTRGQQVTLRCSPKSGHDTVSWYQQALGQGPQFIFQYYEEEERQRGNFPDRFSGHQFPNYSSELNVNALLLGDSALYLCASSYNSGGFNEQFFGPGTRLTVL.

In the case of this clonotype: Since a much larger clone is just one base distant, this may be a read error. No conserved phenylalanine or tryptophan is present at the end of the CDR3, so a read error is the likely explanation. The chain links TRBV20-1 to TRBJ1-1, with TRBD1 as a possible D gene (6 bases). The CDR3 runs to 12 residues. CDR1 and CDR2 (germline): DFQATT, SNEGSKA (reference sequence). Trimming shortened V by 6 bases and J by 3 bases, and 11 bases separated the two germline ends. CDR3 nucleotides: TGCAGTGCAAAAAGACAGGACACTGAAGCTTTCCTT. Protein sequence: CSAKRQDTEAFL.

This chain joins TRBV27 and TRBJ2-3, with 7 bases aligning to TRBD2. The CDR3 is 14 amino acids. Germline CDR1 and CDR2: MNHEY and SMNVEV (reference sequence). J lost 6 bases, V lost 6 bases, and 9 bases had no gene match. CDR3 loop: CASRDGGSEDTQYF. The CDR3 region has the DNA TGTGCCAGCAGAGACGGGGGGTCTGAGGATACGCAGTATTTT.

The chain is built from TRBV5-5 and TRBJ2-1, with a weak D call TRBD2 (6 bases). This CDR3 has 15 amino acids. Germline CDR1 and CDR2: SGHKS and YYEKEE (reference sequence). V was cut by 0 bases and J by 6 bases, with 13 bases left in between. CDR3 in DNA: TGTGCCAGCAGCTTGGGAAGGGAGGTCTTCAATGAGCAGTTCTTC. It translates to CASSLGREVFNEQFF.

The CDR3 loop reads CASSLFLAGANSYNEQFF. Written as DNA, the CDR3 is TGTGCCAGCAGCTTGTTCCTAGCGGGAGCCAACTCCTACAATGAGCAGTTCTTC. The chain uses TRBV5-6 and TRBJ2-1, with 10 bases lining up with TRBD2. The CDR3 covers 18 residues. Germline CDR1 reads SGHDT; CDR2 reads YYEEEE. With 1 base clipped from V and 0 bases from J, the junction kept 7 bases outside the gene matches.

This clonotype was detected ten times or more. The rearrangement uses TRBV13 and TRBJ2-7, with a possible D match to TRBD1 (5 bases). V lost 5 bases and J lost 1, with 15 bases in between. CDR3 length: 15 residues. Germline V gives CDR1 PRHDT, CDR2 FYEKMQ (reference sequence). CDR3 in amino acids: CASSPSAGSSYEQYF. The DNA of the CDR3 is TGTGCCAGCAGCCCCTCGGCAGGGTCATCCTACGAGCAGTACTTC.